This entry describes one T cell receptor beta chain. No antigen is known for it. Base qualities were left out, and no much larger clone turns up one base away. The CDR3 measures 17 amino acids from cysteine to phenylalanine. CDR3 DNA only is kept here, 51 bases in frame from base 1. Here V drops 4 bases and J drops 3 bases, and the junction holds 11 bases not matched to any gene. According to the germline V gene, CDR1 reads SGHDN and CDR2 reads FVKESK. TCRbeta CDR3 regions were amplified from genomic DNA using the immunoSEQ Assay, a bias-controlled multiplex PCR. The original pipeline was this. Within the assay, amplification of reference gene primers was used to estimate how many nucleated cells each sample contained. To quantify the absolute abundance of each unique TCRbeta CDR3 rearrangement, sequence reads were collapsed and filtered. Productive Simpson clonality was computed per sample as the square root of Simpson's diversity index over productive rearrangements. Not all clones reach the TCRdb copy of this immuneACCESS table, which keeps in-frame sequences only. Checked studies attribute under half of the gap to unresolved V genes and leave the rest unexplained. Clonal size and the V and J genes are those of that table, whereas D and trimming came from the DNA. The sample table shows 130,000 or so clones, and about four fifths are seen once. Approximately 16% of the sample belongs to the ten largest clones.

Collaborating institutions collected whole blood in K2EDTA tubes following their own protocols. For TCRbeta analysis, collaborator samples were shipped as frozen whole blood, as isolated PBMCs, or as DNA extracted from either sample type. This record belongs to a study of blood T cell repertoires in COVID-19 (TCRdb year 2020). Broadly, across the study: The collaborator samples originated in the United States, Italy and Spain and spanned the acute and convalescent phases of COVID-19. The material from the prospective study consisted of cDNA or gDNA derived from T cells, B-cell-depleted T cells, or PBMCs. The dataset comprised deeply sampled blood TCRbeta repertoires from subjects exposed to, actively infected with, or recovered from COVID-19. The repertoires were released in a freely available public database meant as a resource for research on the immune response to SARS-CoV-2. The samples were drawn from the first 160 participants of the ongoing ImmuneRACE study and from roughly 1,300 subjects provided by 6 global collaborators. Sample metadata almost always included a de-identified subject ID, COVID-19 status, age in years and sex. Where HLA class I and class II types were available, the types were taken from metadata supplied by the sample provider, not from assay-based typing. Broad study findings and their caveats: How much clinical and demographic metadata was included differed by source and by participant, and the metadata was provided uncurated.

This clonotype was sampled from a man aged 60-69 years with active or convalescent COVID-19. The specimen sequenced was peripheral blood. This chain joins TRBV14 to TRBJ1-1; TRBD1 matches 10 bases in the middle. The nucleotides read TGTGCCAGCAGCCCCCGGGGACAGGGGTTTAAAGACACTGAAGCTTTCTTT. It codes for CASSPRGQGFKDTEAFF.